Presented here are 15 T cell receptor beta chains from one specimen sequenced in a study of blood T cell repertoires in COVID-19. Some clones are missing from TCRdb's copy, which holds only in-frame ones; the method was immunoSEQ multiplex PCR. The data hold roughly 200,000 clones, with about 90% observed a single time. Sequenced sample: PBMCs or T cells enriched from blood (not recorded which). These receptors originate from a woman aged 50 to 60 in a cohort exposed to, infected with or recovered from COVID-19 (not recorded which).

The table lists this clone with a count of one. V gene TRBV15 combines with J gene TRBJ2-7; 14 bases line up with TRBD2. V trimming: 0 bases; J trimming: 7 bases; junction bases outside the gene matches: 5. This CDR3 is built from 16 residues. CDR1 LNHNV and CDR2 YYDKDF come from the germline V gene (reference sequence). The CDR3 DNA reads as TGTGCCACCAGCAGAGAAGGACTAGCGGGGGGAGGAGAGCAGTACTTC. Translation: CATSREGLAGGGEQYF.

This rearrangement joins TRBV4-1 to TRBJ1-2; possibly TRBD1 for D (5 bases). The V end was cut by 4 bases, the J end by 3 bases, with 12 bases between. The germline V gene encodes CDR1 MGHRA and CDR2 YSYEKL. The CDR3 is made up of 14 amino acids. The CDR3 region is CASSPTAGHYGYTF. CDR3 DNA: TGCGCCAGCAGCCCCACGGCGGGGCACTATGGCTACACCTTC.

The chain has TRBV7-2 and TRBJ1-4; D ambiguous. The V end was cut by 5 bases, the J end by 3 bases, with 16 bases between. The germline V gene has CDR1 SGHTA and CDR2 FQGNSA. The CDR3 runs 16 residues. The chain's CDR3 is CASSPSRALSNEKLFF. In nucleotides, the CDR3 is TGTGCCAGCAGCCCGAGCCGTGCTTTGTCTAATGAAAAACTGTTTTTT.

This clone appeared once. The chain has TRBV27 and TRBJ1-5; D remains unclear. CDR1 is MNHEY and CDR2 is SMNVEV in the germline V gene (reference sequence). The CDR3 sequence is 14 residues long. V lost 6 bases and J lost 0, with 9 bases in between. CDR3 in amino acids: CASSPRYSNQPQHF. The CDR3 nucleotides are TGTGCCAGCAGCCCTAGATATAGCAATCAGCCCCAGCATTTT.

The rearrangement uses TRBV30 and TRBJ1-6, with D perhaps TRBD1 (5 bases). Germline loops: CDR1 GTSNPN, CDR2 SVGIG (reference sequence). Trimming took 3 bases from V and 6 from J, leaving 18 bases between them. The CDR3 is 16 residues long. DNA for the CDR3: TGTGCCTGGAGCCTAGGAGGGGTTCAGGGTAATTCACCCCTCCACTTT. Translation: CAWSLGGVQGNSPLHF. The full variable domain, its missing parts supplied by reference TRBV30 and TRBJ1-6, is SQTIHQWPATLVQPVGSPLSLECTVEGTSNPNLYWYRQAAGRGLQLLFYSVGIGQISSEVPQNLSASRPQDRQFILSSKKLLLSDSGFYLCAWSLGGVQGNSPLHFGNGTRLTVT.

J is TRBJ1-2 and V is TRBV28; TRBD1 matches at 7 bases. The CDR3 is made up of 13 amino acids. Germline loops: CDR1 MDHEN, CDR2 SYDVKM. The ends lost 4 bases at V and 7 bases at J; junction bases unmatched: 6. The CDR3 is CASSSPQGGGYTF. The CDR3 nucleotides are TGTGCCAGCAGTTCCCCGCAGGGGGGTGGCTACACCTTC.

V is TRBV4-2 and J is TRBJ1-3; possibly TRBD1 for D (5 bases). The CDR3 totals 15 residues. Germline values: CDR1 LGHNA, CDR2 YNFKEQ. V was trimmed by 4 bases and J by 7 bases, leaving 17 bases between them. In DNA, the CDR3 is TGTGCCAGCAGCCCCTTACAGTGGGGCCGGAACACCATATATTTT. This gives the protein CASSPLQWGRNTIYF.

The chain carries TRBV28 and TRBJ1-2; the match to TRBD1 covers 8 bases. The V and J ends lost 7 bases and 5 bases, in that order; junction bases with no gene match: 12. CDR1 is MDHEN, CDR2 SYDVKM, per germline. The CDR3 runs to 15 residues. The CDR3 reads CASTLEGTGAYGYTF. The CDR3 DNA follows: TGTGCCAGCACCCTGGAGGGGACAGGAGCATATGGCTACACCTTC.

This CDR3 reads CASSLTNRGLNTGELFF. The DNA for the CDR3 is TGTGCCAGCAGCTTAACAAACAGGGGCCTTAACACCGGGGAGCTGTTTTTT. The chain has TRBV7-3 and TRBJ2-2; TRBD1 matches 7 bases. V trimming: 0 bases; J trimming: 2 bases; junction bases outside the gene matches: 6. Per germline, CDR1 SGHTA and CDR2 FQGTGA. The CDR3 is 17 amino acids.

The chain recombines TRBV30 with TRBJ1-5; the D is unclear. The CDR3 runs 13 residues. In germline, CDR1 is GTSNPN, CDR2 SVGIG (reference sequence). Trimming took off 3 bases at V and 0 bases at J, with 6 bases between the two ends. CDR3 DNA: TGTGCCTGGAGACAGTATAGCAATCAGCCCCAGCATTTT. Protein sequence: CAWRQYSNQPQHF.

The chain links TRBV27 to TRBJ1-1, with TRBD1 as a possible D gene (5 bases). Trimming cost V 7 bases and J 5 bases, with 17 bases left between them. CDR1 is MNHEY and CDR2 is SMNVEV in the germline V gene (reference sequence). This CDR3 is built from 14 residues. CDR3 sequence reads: CASTASLGGTEAFF. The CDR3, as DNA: TGTGCCAGCACGGCTTCCCTCGGGGGTACTGAAGCTTTCTTT.

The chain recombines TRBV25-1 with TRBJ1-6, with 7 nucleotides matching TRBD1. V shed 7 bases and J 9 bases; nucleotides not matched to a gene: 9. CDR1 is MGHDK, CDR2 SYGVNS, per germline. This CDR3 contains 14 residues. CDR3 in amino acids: CASTQTGSSSPLHF. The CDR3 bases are TGTGCCAGCACCCAGACAGGGTCAAGTTCACCCCTCCACTTT.

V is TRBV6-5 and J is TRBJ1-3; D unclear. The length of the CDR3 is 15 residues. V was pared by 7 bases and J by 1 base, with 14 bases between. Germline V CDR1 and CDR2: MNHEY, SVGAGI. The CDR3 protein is CASMGSLVSGNTIYF. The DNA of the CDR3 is TGTGCCAGCATGGGCTCGTTGGTTTCTGGAAACACCATATATTTT.

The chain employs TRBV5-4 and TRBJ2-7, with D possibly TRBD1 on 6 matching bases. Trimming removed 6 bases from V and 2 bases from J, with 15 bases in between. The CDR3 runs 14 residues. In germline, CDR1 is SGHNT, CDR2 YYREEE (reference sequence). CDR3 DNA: TGTGCCAGCAAGGACAGCAATTCAACCTACGAGCAGTACTTC. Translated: CASKDSNSTYEQYF.

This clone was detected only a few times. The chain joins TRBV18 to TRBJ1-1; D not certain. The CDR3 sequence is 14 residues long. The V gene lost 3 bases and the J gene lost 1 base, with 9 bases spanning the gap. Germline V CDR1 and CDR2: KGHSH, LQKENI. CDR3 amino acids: CASSPATPNTEAFF. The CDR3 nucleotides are TGTGCCAGCTCACCCGCAACACCGAACACTGAAGCTTTCTTT.